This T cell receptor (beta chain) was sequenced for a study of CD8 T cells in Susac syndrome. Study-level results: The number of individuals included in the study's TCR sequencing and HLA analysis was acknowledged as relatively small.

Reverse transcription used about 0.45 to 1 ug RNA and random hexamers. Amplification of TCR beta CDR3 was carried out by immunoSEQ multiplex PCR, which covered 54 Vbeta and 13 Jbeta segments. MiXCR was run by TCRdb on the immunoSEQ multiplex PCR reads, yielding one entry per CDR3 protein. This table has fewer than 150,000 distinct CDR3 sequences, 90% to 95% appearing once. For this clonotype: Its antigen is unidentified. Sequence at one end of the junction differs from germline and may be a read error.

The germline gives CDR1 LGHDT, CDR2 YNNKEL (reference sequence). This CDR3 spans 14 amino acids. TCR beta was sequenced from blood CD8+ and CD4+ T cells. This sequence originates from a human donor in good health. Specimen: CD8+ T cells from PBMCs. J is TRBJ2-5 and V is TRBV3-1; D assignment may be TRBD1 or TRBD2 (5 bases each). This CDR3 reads CASSQVIVGEIQYF. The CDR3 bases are TGTGCCAGCAGCCAAGTGATAGTGGGGGAGATCCAGTACTTC.